This entry is about one T cell receptor beta chain. Its antigen is unknown. This sample is part of a study of blood T cells in healthy people across ages. Staff drew ten milliliters of peripheral blood from each donor. At least 6.5 million PBMCs were isolated per sample. Alongside a J-beta primer mix, a sample-barcoded 5' primer served in a second PCR lasting roughly 6 to 12 cycles. TCRdb used MiXCR to reprocess the 5' RACE reads, holding one entry per CDR3 protein. Among over 600,000 distinct CDR3 sequences, 21% were seen once, and the ten largest hold roughly 3.9%. The study, taken as a whole, reports: With age, beta diversity per million T cells declined roughly linearly, significantly by approximately 40. Investigators viewed diversity estimates from one million T cells as underestimates, the study reported.

V shed 3 bases, J shed 6 bases, and the junction held 4 bases outside the gene matches. Germline CDR1 is MNHEY and CDR2 is SMNVEV (reference sequence). This CDR3 comprises 13 residues. Sequencing was done on a sample of blood. This sequence joins TRBV27 and TRBJ2-7; 8 bases match TRBD2. The sequence was collected from a man in his 70s in good health. This CDR3 reads CASSFQGTSEQYF. The CDR3 DNA sequence: TGTGCCAGCAGTTTTCAGGGGACTAGCGAGCAGTACTTC.